The source of this T cell receptor (beta chain) is a study of blood T cell repertoires in COVID-19. Study summary: The samples span acute and convalescent COVID-19 from the United States, Italy and Spain. PBMCs, B-cell-depleted T cells, or T cells provided the cDNA or gDNA that made up the material.

Germline CDR1 reads SEHNR; CDR2 reads FQNEAQ (reference sequence). This CDR3 region has 16 residues. Germline trimming cut 2 bases from V and 6 bases from J; bases unmatched to any gene: 8. In the original processing: Amplification of reference gene primers was used by the study to estimate nucleated cell counts. This table comes from immunoSEQ multiplex PCR, and its TCRdb copy is limited to in-frame clones, with some not included. Clone size and the V and J calls come from that table; the DNA yielded D and trimming. Of about 140,000 clones listed, over 75% are singletons. The V call is TRBV7-9, the J call TRBJ2-2; 8 bases are shared with TRBD2. The material sequenced was peripheral blood. The source is a man in his forties or fifties with acute or convalescent COVID-19. In nucleotides, the CDR3 is TGTGCCAGCAGCTTATTTTTAGGGACTAGATCCGGGGAGCTGTTTTTT. Protein: CASSLFLGTRSGELFF. The full variable domain, rest sourced from reference TRBV7-9 and TRBJ2-2, is DTGVSQNPRHKITKRGQNVTFRCDPISEHNRLYWYRQTLGQGPEFLTYFQNEAQLEKSRLLSDRFSAERPKGSFSTLEIQRTEQGDSAMYLCASSLFLGTRSGELFFGEGSRLTVL.